The clone carrying this T cell receptor beta chain has ten or more counts. Its antigen is currently unknown. Researchers amplified the TCR beta CDR3 regions from RNA transcripts. The HTBI set primed first-round TCR CDR3 RT-PCR. TCRdb analysed the multiplex PCR reads with MiXCR anew, one entry per CDR3 protein. The table lists around 520,000 distinct CDR3 sequences, roughly 14% of them singletons. The entry originates in a study of T cells in Graves' hyperthyroidism and ophthalmopathy. Findings of the study overall: A model using 13 V-J features told ophthalmopathy apart from stable hyperthyroidism.

The CDR3 is made up of 16 amino acids. V shed 3 bases and J shed 0 bases, with 18 bases lying between them. The germline V gene encodes CDR1 DFQATT and CDR2 SNEGSKA (reference sequence). Diagnoses rested on clinical symptoms, serum thyroxine and TRAb, thyroid ultrasound and orbital computed tomography. The rearrangement joins TRBV20-1 to TRBJ2-7; no clear D gene. This sequence was found in a young woman with Graves' hyperthyroidism. Input material: blood. Here the CDR3 reads CSASPPAALISYEQYF. In DNA form, the CDR3 reads TGCAGTGCTAGTCCTCCGGCAGCACTTATCTCCTACGAGCAGTACTTC.